This T cell receptor beta chain was captured by sequencing in a study of tumor-infiltrating lymphocytes in oesophageal squamous cell carcinoma. TCRdb re-called the PCR reads with MiXCR, one entry per CDR3 protein. The repertoire includes 21,000 or so distinct CDR3 sequences, less than 45% of them detected once, and 30% to 45% sits in the top ten. This CDR3 is 12 amino acids long. Germline CDR1 reads SGHDT; CDR2 reads YYEEEE. Remarks on this clonotype: This clone may be a read error of a much larger clone one base away.

The TCR originated in a male donor with esophageal squamous cell carcinoma. The chain carries TRBV5-6 and TRBJ2-3; either TRBD1 or TRBD2 may supply D (5 bases each). The sample comprised esophageal tumor tissue. CDR3 in DNA: TGTACCAGCAGCTTGGTCAGGGACGGAGAGGACTTC. Translated, it gives CTSSLVRDGEDF.